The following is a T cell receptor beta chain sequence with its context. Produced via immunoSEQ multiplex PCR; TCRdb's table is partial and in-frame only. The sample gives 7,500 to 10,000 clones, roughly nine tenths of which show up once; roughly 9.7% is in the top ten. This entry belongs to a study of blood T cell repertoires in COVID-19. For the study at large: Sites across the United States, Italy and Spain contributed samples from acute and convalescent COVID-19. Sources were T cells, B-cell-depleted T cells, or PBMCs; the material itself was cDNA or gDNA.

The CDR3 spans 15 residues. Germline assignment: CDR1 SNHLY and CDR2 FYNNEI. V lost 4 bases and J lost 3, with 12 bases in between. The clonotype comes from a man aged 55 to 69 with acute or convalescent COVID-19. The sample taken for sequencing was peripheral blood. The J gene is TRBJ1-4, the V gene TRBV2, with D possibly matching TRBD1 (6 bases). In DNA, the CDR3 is TGTGCCAGCAGTGGTCAGGGGTTTGCTAATGAAAAACTGTTTTTT. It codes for CASSGQGFANEKLFF. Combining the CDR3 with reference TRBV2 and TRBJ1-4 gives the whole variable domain EPEVTQTPSHQVTQMGQEVILRCVPISNHLYFYWYRQILGQKVEFLVSFYNNEISEKSEIFDDQFSVERPDGSNFTLKIRSTKLEDSAMYFCASSGQGFANEKLFFGSGTQLSVL.